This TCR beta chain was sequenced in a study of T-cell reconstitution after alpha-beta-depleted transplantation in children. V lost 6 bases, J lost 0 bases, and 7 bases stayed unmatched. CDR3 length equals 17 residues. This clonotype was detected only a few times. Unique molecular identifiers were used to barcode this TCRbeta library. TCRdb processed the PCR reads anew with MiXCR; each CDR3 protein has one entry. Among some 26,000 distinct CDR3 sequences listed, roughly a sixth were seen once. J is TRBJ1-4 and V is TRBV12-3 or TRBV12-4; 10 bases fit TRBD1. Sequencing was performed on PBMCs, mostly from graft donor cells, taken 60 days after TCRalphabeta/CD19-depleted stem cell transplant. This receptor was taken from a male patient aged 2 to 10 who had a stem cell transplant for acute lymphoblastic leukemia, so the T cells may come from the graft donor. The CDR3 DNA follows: TGTGCCAGCAGGATAAGACAGGGGGCTGCAACTAATGAAAAACTGTTTTTT. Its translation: CASRIRQGAATNEKLFF.